The rows below give T cell receptor beta chains drawn from one sample of a study of cytomegalovirus exposure and HLA in healthy donors. TCRdb keeps only in-frame clones here, not all; method: immunoSEQ multiplex PCR. The profile shows 100,000 to 120,000 clones, 76% of them singletons. Sample: PBMCs. Receptors were obtained from a man aged 25 to 40 in good health and CMV-seropositive. CDR3s leave out the opening cysteine and the closing phenylalanine or tryptophan. D genes are given only for firm matches.

ASSLAGSNEQF TRBJ2-1 TRBV7-2 NA
ASRSRTTRQY TRBJ2-5 TRBV6-5 NA
AISDKREQY TRBJ2-7 TRBV10-3 NA
ASSSGAGWNTEAF TRBJ1-1 TRBV7-6 NA
ASSPRVPNYGYT TRBJ1-2 TRBV18 NA
ASSPTGYEQY TRBJ2-7 TRBV5-1 NA
AWRLYETGNNSPLH TRBJ1-6 TRBV30 TRBD1
ASSEGTYNEQF TRBJ2-1 TRBV10-1 NA
AISDHNRGGSYNEQF TRBJ2-1 TRBV10-3 NA
ASSFPGYEQY TRBJ2-7 TRBV7-9 NA
ASSTPPGGLETQY TRBJ2-5 TRBV7-2 TRBD2
ASSLGVSLMNTEAF TRBJ1-1 TRBV5-1 NA
ASSLDRVSYEQY TRBJ2-7 TRBV11-2 NA
SSAASYEQY TRBJ2-7 TRBV20-1 NA
ASGLSTGGDTGELF TRBJ2-2 TRBV12-5 TRBD1
ASTQTGQGGARGYT TRBJ1-2 TRBV28 TRBD1
ASHGQGADEQF TRBJ2-1 TRBV2 TRBD1
ASSNGRGGNTGELF TRBJ2-2 TRBV2 NA
ASSLALAGTSTDTQY TRBJ2-3 TRBV5-8 NA
ASSQGSGQGGQPQH TRBJ1-5 TRBV4-3 NA
ASSLGFGQGAGELF TRBJ2-2 TRBV4-3 TRBD1
SAKGGTSSSDTQY TRBJ2-3 TRBV29-1 TRBD2
ASSENPGSNQPQH TRBJ1-5 TRBV2 NA
ASSLAGTPQETQY TRBJ2-5 TRBV7-2 NA
ASSPRAVYTDTQY TRBJ2-3 TRBV7-9 NA
ASSVAGGSPLH TRBJ1-6 TRBV9 NA
SVEDRYHNHGSGEQY TRBJ2-7 TRBV29-1 NA
ASSLGGTGELF TRBJ2-2 TRBV16 TRBD2
ASSQDTVAGARDTQY TRBJ2-3 TRBV4-3 TRBD2
AISESIPRGGQETQY TRBJ2-5 TRBV10-3 TRBD2
ASSNTGTETQY TRBJ2-5 TRBV6-1 NA
ASSLVGGLDTQY TRBJ2-3 TRBV5-4 NA
ASSPHDESGTQY TRBJ2-5 TRBV5-4 NA
ASSLISTGERTEAF TRBJ1-1 TRBV7-9 TRBD1
AWTEGGTHEQY TRBJ2-7 TRBV30 NA
ASSSRLAGRPGEQY TRBJ2-7 TRBV11-2 TRBD2
ASSQDQDSSGGYT TRBJ1-2 TRBV4-3 NA
ASTGGNYGYT TRBJ1-2 TRBV6-5 NA
AISLRGWTEAF TRBJ1-1 TRBV10-3 NA
ASSSLEVNTGELF TRBJ2-2 TRBV11-3 NA
ASSPGLAAEQY TRBJ2-7 TRBV14 TRBD2
ASSYTMWGREQY TRBJ2-7 TRBV6-5 NA
ASSLARGGNTEAF TRBJ1-1 TRBV7-9 NA
ASRKQGSNYGYT TRBJ1-2 TRBV19 TRBD1
ATSRELAGGNEQF TRBJ2-1 TRBV15 TRBD2
ASSQGLTARVSNNEQF TRBJ2-1 TRBV14 NA
ASSPRTSGIETQY TRBJ2-5 TRBV13 TRBD2
ASSLATRGSSQETQY TRBJ2-5 TRBV5-1 TRBD2
ASSGTGYEQY TRBJ2-7 TRBV10-2 TRBD1
ASSQEGDSSYEQY NA TRBV4-1 NA
ASSWGGRLF TRBJ1-4 TRBV7-9 NA